This T cell receptor (beta chain) originates from a study of T cell responses to AZD1222 COVID-19 vaccine. Findings of the study overall: CD4 TCRs linked to vaccination spanned spike, dominating at 160-218 and 743-854. Reports say nearly half of spike-specific TCRs go after unmutated variant regions. Once two AZD1222 doses were given, Spike-specific TCR breadth and depth went up. The donors showed a predominance of white British ancestry and of females, with possible underestimation of clonal diversity.

Germline V gene data show CDR1 as SEHNR and CDR2 as FQNEAQ (reference sequence). The CDR3 runs 17 residues. Trimming removed 1 base at V and 3 bases at J, with 13 bases between. Points on this clone: Its target is unknown.

Clones were sequenced by immunoSEQ multiplex PCR, and TCRdb holds only the in-frame ones, with some missing. The table has fewer than 85,000 clones, about 90% seen once; the top ten hold roughly 6.4%. The chain couples TRBV7-9 to TRBJ1-6, with a weak D call TRBD1 (6 bases). Sample: peripheral blood, taken on day 0 of MenACWY control vaccination. The receptor was isolated from an adult in good health. The CDR3 spells CASSLGFSDSYNSPLHF. Here the CDR3 DNA reads TGTGCCAGCAGCTTAGGATTTTCGGACAGCTATAATTCACCCCTCCACTTT.